The clone carrying this T cell receptor beta chain was seen only once. The antigen is undetermined. This record belongs to a study of T cell responses to AZD1222 COVID-19 vaccine. General study results and limits: Clonal diversity may have been underestimated, and the donors were mostly white British, with more females than males. Mapped onto spike, vaccine-associated CD4 TCRs spanned it and were dominant at 160-218 and 743-854. Unmutated variant regions reportedly attract nearly half of all spike-specific TCRs. There were repertoire samples only from the period after the peak T cell response.

From germline, CDR1 is SGHTA and CDR2 FQGNSA. The CDR3 runs to 19 residues. The ends lost 6 bases at V and 0 bases at J; junction bases unmatched: 13. Assay: immunoSEQ multiplex PCR; the TCRdb copy retains only in-frame clones and omits some. The table lists over 150,000 clones, approximately 94% of them singletons. The receptor comes from an adult who received the AZD1222 COVID-19 vaccine. V is TRBV7-2 and J is TRBJ2-1; 11 bases are a match to TRBD2. Sequences were derived from peripheral blood, sampled 28 days after the second AZD1222 dose. CDR3 region: CASRSPRLAGLSSYNEQFF. In DNA form, the CDR3 reads TGTGCCAGCAGATCCCCGAGACTAGCGGGGCTTAGCTCCTACAATGAGCAGTTCTTC.